A selection of T cell receptor beta chains follows, all from one sample in a study of cytomegalovirus exposure and HLA in healthy donors. Some clones are missing from TCRdb's copy, which holds only in-frame ones; the method was immunoSEQ multiplex PCR. Of some 180,000 clones in the sample, approximately 80% are singletons; the top ten hold around 1.5%. Input material: PBMCs. All receptors come from a man between 18 and 35 years old in good health and CMV-seronegative. Each CDR3 is given with its conserved first and last residue. The order of the fields is J gene, V gene, clone size, D gene, CDR3 DNA, CDR3 protein. The D gene is left open where the match is weak. Clone size is shown for a subset of rows, as once, few, many or a class of expanded clone.

>TRBJ2-6|TRBV6-1|.|TRBD1
TGTGCCAGCAGTGGACAGGGGGGGGCCAACGTCCTGACTTTC
CASSGQGGANVLTF
>TRBJ1-2|TRBV6-6|.|TRBD1
TGTGCCAGCAGTTACGACGGTTTTCGGGACAGGGATGGCTACACCTTC
CASSYDGFRDRDGYTF
>TRBJ1-1|TRBV4-1|.|.
TGCGCCAGCAGCCTCCTATGGGAACGGGGATTCACTGAAGCTTTCTTT
CASSLLWERGFTEAFF
>TRBJ2-2|TRBV9|.|.
TGTGCCAGCGGGGGACTTTCCTACACCGGGGAGCTGTTTTTT
CASGGLSYTGELFF
>TRBJ1-3|TRBV19|.|.
TGTGCCAGTAGCACAGGAAACACCATATATTTT
CASSTGNTIYF
>TRBJ2-3|TRBV11-2|.|.
TGTGCCAGCAGCTTAATCCTAGCCCCTGCAACGCAGTATTTT
CASSLILAPATQYF
>TRBJ2-7|TRBV20-1|.|.
TGCAGTGCTCCGCGTCGGGGCGAGCAGTACTTC
CSAPRRGEQYF
>TRBJ2-1|TRBV10-3|.|.
TGTGCCATCTCGGGGGTATCATACAATGAGCAGTTCTTC
CAISGVSYNEQFF
>TRBJ1-3|TRBV7-9|.|.
TGTGCCAGCAGCCGCGAAGTACCGGGTCCACTCTTCTCTGGAAACACCATATATTTT
CASSREVPGPLFSGNTIYF
>TRBJ1-2|TRBV28|.|.
TGTGCCAGCAGTTCGGGGTCCCAAGGTTATGGCTACACCTTC
CASSSGSQGYGYTF
>TRBJ1-5|TRBV20-1|.|.
TGCAGTGCGGTTCGGGGTCAGCCCCAGCATTTT
CSAVRGQPQHF
>TRBJ1-5|TRBV5-4|.|.
TGTGCCAGCAGCTTGCAGGGCCAAAGGAATCAGCCCCAGCATTTT
CASSLQGQRNQPQHF
>TRBJ2-3|TRBV10-3|.|TRBD2
TGTGCCATCGATAGCGGGAGCGATACGCAGTATTTT
CAIDSGSDTQYF
>TRBJ1-2|TRBV29-1|.|.
TGCAGCGTTCCCCAGGGGAATGGCTACACCTTC
CSVPQGNGYTF
>TRBJ1-2|TRBV20-1|few|.
TGCAGTGCTAGGGGGACAAAAGGCTACACCTTC
CSARGTKGYTF
>TRBJ2-7|TRBV18|.|.
TGTGCCAGCTCACCGGGGGTGACAGGCCCCTACGAGCAGTACTTC
CASSPGVTGPYEQYF
>TRBJ1-2|TRBV10-2|.|TRBD1
TGCGCCAGCACCCCAGGGGGGCGGAACTTTAACTATGGCTACACCTTC
CASTPGGRNFNYGYTF
>TRBJ2-1|TRBV30|.|TRBD2
TGTGCCTGGACGAGCGGGGCTGGCTACAATGAGCAGTTCTTC
CAWTSGAGYNEQFF
>TRBJ1-1|TRBV10-1|.|.
TGCGCCAGCAGTGAAAGGGGGTACACTGAAGCTTTCTTT
CASSERGYTEAFF
>TRBJ1-6|TRBV19|.|TRBD1
TGTGCCAGTGCCAGACAGGGGCGGGAATATAATTCACCCCTCCACTTT
CASARQGREYNSPLHF
>TRBJ2-3|TRBV27|.|.
TGTGCCAGCAGTTTATGGGCACCTAGCACAGATACGCAGTATTTT
CASSLWAPSTDTQYF
>TRBJ2-3|TRBV11-2|.|.
TGTGCCAGCAGCTTAGGGGGGGATGTAGATACGCAGTATTTT
CASSLGGDVDTQYF
>TRBJ1-6|TRBV10-1|.|.
TGCGCCAGCAGCGGGGGGGTCGGCTCACCCCTCCACTTT
CASSGGVGSPLHF
>TRBJ2-7|TRBV4-1|.|.
TGCGCCAGCAGCCAACAGGACAGCCTCTACGAGCAGTACTTC
CASSQQDSLYEQYF
>TRBJ2-5|TRBV9|.|TRBD1
TGTGCCAGCAACAAACAGGGGGCTGTCCAAGAGACCCAGTACTTC
CASNKQGAVQETQYF
>TRBJ1-4|TRBV5-1|.|TRBD1
TGCGCCAGCAGCTTGGCCGGACAGGCTTTCGGAAAACTGTTTTTT
CASSLAGQAFGKLFF
>TRBJ1-4|TRBV27|.|.
TGTGCCAGCAGTCCGAGACAGGCGACTAATGAAAAACTGTTTTTT
CASSPRQATNEKLFF
>TRBJ1-5|TRBV28|.|TRBD1
TGTGCCAGCAGCCCGGAAATCGGACAGGGCAATCAGCCCCAGCATTTT
CASSPEIGQGNQPQHF
>TRBJ2-1|TRBV4-1|.|TRBD2
TGCGCCAGCAGCCAAAGACTAGCGGGAGCTTCCAATGAGCAGTTCTTC
CASSQRLAGASNEQFF
>TRBJ2-7|TRBV2|.|TRBD2
TGTGCTCTCGAGCGGGACGGCTACTACGAGCAGTACTTC
CALERDGYYEQYF
>TRBJ2-7|TRBV30|.|TRBD1
TGTGCCTGGGGACAGGGGATCTCCTACGAGCAGTACTTC
CAWGQGISYEQYF
>TRBJ2-1|TRBV10-3|.|TRBD2
TGTGCCATCAGTGAGCGGGAGGGCCTCCATGAGCAGTTCTTC
CAISEREGLHEQFF
>TRBJ2-7|TRBV4-1|.|TRBD2
TGCGCCAGCAGCCAAGGTGGGCCGGCGACTAGCGGCTTCTACGAGCAGTACTTC
CASSQGGPATSGFYEQYF
>TRBJ2-7|TRBV2|.|TRBD1
TGTGCCAGCAGGGAGGGACAGGATGAGCAGTACTTC
CASREGQDEQYF
>TRBJ2-1|TRBV7-3|.|TRBD2
TGTGCCAGCAGTTCCGCCGGGACTAGAGGGGTCAATGAGCAGTTCTTC
CASSSAGTRGVNEQFF
>TRBJ1-2|TRBV5-1|.|.
TGCGCCAGCAGCTTGGCGGGCTTGGTCAGGGGCAGTTCCTTC
CASSLAGLVRGSSF
>TRBJ1-2|TRBV27|.|.
TGTGCCAGCAGTGTCGGAGCAATTAACAACTATGGCTACACCTTC
CASSVGAINNYGYTF
>TRBJ1-1|TRBV30|.|.
TGTGCCTGGAGTGTAGTGGTCGGGAAAACTTTCTTT
CAWSVVVGKTFF
>TRBJ1-4|TRBV27|.|TRBD1
TGTGCCAGCAGACCACAGGGGGCTGAGGGTGAAAAACTGTTTTTT
CASRPQGAEGEKLFF
>TRBJ1-5|TRBV6-6|.|.
TGTGCCAGCACCAACCGGTGGCCCCAGCATTTT
CASTNRWPQHF
>TRBJ1-1|TRBV2|few|.
TGTGCCAGCAGTGACAGGGTGACCCAAGCTTTCTTT
CASSDRVTQAFF
>TRBJ2-2|TRBV7-9|.|.
TGTGCCAGCAGCTTATACTCCGGGGAGCTGTTTTTT
CASSLYSGELFF
>TRBJ2-3|TRBV11-1|.|.
TGTGCCAGCAGCTTAGAGCAGGTCTCCACAGATACGCAGTATTTT
CASSLEQVSTDTQYF
>TRBJ1-2|TRBV5-4|once|.
TGTGCCAGCAGCCCGTTCAGGGGCAGCGACTATGGCTACACCTTC
CASSPFRGSDYGYTF
>TRBJ2-7|TRBV7-9|.|TRBD1
TGTGCCAGCAGCCCCGCGGACAGGGGTTCCTACGAGCAGTACTTC
CASSPADRGSYEQYF
>TRBJ2-5|TRBV5-3|.|TRBD2
TGTGCCAGAAGCTTGTTGCGGGAGGTCCAAGAGACCCAGTACTTC
CARSLLREVQETQYF
>TRBJ1-2|TRBV6-5|.|TRBD1
TGTGCCAGCAGCCGGACAGGGGCCGGCTACACCTTC
CASSRTGAGYTF
>TRBJ2-7|TRBV7-8|.|TRBD1
TGTGCCAGCAGCTTGCCGGGACAGGGGGATTACGAGCAGTACTTC
CASSLPGQGDYEQYF
>TRBJ1-3|TRBV6-1|.|.
TGTGCCAGCAGGCCAGGGCCGAGCTCTGGAAACACCATATATTTT
CASRPGPSSGNTIYF
>TRBJ2-5|TRBV11-3|few|TRBD2
TGTGCCAGCAGCTTAGGGTGGGAGGGATGGGGTCAAGAGACCCAGTACTTC
CASSLGWEGWGQETQYF
>TRBJ2-3|TRBV19|.|.
TGTGCCAGTAGTATACGGGGGGCTGGGCCCTCCACAGATACGCAGTATTTT
CASSIRGAGPSTDTQYF
>TRBJ1-2|TRBV14|.|.
TGTGCCAGCAGCCAAATAGGAAACGAGAGGCAGGGCTACACCTTC
CASSQIGNERQGYTF
>TRBJ1-2|TRBV30|.|.
TGTGCCTGGAGTGTCGGGACATCCTGGGGCCACACCTTC
CAWSVGTSWGHTF